This TCR beta chain was documented in a study of Graves' ophthalmopathy and Graves' hyperthyroidism. Investigators amplified TCR beta CDR3 regions from RNA transcripts. Second-round multiplex PCR followed a first-round RT-PCR using HTBI primers. Each CDR3 protein gets one entry after TCRdb re-called the multiplex PCR reads with MiXCR. The table lists 340,000 or so distinct CDR3 sequences, roughly 17% of them singletons. This CDR3 is 15 amino acids long. The ends lost 0 bases at V and 5 bases at J; junction bases unmatched: 3. Germline V gene sequence: CDR1 SGHRS, CDR2 YFSETQ. In its sample, this clonotype was seen many times.

The chain links TRBV5-1 to TRBJ2-7; 12 positions match TRBD2. The receptor was derived from an adult man with Graves' ophthalmopathy. Material: peripheral blood. CDR3 loop: CASSLGTSGIHEQYF. CDR3 bases: TGCGCCAGCAGCTTGGGGACTAGCGGGATCCACGAGCAGTACTTC.